This T cell receptor beta chain is from a study of OX40 agonist ivuxolimab in advanced cancers. About the research overall: Prior anti-PD-1, anti-PD-L1 or anti-CTLA-4 therapy did not bar entry, and roughly 40% had some. Whole-study results and caveats: Fewer expanded clones were found on average in CD4+ than in CD8+ T cells.

Assay: immunoSEQ multiplex PCR; the TCRdb copy retains only in-frame clones and omits some. The sample has 55,000 to 70,000 clones; about 82% are singletons. In regard to this clone: Its antigen remains unknown.

Here the sequenced sample was CD4+ or CD8+ T cells sorted from blood, taken in a trial of the OX40 agonist ivuxolimab. The receptor was derived from an adult with an advanced solid tumor such as melanoma, head and neck, liver or kidney cancer.

The CDR3, as DNA: TGCAGCGTTATTGAAGGGGCAGCTGGGGCCAACGTCCTGACTTTC. It translates to CSVIEGAAGANVLTF. The chain is built from TRBV29-1 and TRBJ2-6; weak D call: TRBD1 (5 bases). With 5 bases removed from V and 2 bases from J, the gap between germline ends came to 13 bases. The CDR3 consists of 15 residues. The germline gives CDR1 SQVTM, CDR2 ANQGSEA.